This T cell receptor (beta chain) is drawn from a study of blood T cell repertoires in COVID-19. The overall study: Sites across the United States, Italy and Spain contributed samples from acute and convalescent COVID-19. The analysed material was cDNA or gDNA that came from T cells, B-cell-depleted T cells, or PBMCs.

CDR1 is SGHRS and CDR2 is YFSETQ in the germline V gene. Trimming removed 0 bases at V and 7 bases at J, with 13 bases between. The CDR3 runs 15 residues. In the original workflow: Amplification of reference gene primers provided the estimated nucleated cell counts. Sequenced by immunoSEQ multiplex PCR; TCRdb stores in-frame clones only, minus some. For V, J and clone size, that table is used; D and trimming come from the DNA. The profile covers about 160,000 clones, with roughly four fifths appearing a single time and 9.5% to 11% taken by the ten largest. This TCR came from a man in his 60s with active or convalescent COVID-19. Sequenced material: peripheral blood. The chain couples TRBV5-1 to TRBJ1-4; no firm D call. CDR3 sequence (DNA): TGCGCCAGCAGCTTGGGAGCGGTCATTGGTGAAAAACTGTTTTTT. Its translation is CASSLGAVIGEKLFF.